The 23 T cell receptor beta chains below all came from one sample that was sequenced in a study of cytomegalovirus exposure and HLA in healthy donors. Here immunoSEQ multiplex PCR was the method, and the copy in TCRdb shows in-frame clones only, minus some. The sample holds around 100,000 clones, roughly 95% seen once. Source material: PBMCs. The receptors here all came from a woman between 18 and 29 years old in good health and CMV-seronegative.

V is TRBV7-2 and J is TRBJ1-1; D is unresolved. This CDR3 region has 12 residues. V dropped 4 bases and J dropped 7 bases, with 10 bases sitting between them. Germline V gene lookup returns CDR1 SGHTA and CDR2 FQGNSA. The CDR3 is CASSSYGSEAFF. CDR3 nucleotides: TGTGCCAGCAGCTCATATGGGAGTGAAGCTTTCTTT.

This CDR3 is CASSLAPRAPYTF. The DNA for the CDR3 is TGTGCCAGCAGCTTGGCACCACGCGCTCCCTACACCTTC. This chain links TRBV5-6 with TRBJ1-2; D unclear. Germline V gives CDR1 SGHDT, CDR2 YYEEEE. V was clipped by 0 bases and J by 10 bases, with 13 bases between them. CDR3 length: 13 amino acids.

The rearrangement links TRBV4-1 to TRBJ1-6, with a weak D call TRBD1 (6 bases). CDR3 length equals 17 residues. Between the trimmed V and J ends, which lost 0 bases and 8 bases, there was a span of 17 bases. In germline, CDR1 is MGHRA, CDR2 YSYEKL. The CDR3: CASSQDLEGQIYSPLHF. CDR3 DNA sequence: TGCGCCAGCAGCCAAGATCTAGAGGGACAAATTTATTCACCCCTCCACTTT.

This chain joins TRBV9 and TRBJ2-5, with 7 bases matching TRBD2. This CDR3 contains 12 residues. The junction had 2 bases not matched to a gene; V was cut back by 2 bases and J by 7 bases. Germline lookup yields CDR1 SGDLS and CDR2 YYNGEE. CDR3 region: CASSVWEGTQYF. Here the CDR3 DNA reads TGTGCCAGCAGCGTTTGGGAGGGGACCCAGTACTTC.

This chain uses TRBV2 with TRBJ2-7, with 11 bases lining up with TRBD2. Germline CDR1 and CDR2: SNHLY and FYNNEI. V was clipped by 7 bases and J by 6 bases; unmatched bases: 8. There are 14 residues in the CDR3. CDR3 DNA: TGTGCCAGCAACCCACTAGCGGGAGTCTCCGAGCAGTACTTC. Its protein product is CASNPLAGVSEQYF.

This clone has only one observation. The chain joins TRBV4-1 to TRBJ1-2; tentatively, D is TRBD1 (5 bases). Germline assignment: CDR1 MGHRA and CDR2 YSYEKL. The ends were cut back, 1 base at V and 8 bases at J, with 17 bases in the middle. The CDR3 is 15 residues long. CDR3: CASSQVEGLRKGYTF. The CDR3 nucleotides are TGCGCCAGCAGCCAAGTGGAGGGGCTACGGAAGGGCTACACCTTC.

V is TRBV5-8 and J is TRBJ1-4; 7 bases agree with TRBD1. The germline gives CDR1 SGHTS, CDR2 YDEGEE. The CDR3 has 15 residues. The ends lost 4 bases at V and 4 bases at J; junction bases unmatched: 7. For the CDR3, the DNA is TGTGCCAGCAGCACGGACAGGCCAAATAATGAAAAACTGTTTTTT. Its protein product is CASSTDRPNNEKLFF. The full variable domain, its missing parts supplied by reference TRBV5-8 and TRBJ1-4, is EAGVTQSPTHLIKTRGQQATLRCSPISGHTSVYWYQQALGLGLQFLLWYDEGEERNRGNFPPRFSGRQFPNYSSELNVNALELEDSALYLCASSTDRPNNEKLFFGSGTQLSVL.

This chain connects TRBV7-9 to TRBJ1-4; TRBD1 is a possible D gene (5 bases). Germline CDR1 SEHNR, CDR2 FQNEAQ (reference sequence). V lost 4 bases to trimming and J lost 7 bases, with 16 bases between them. This CDR3 spans 15 amino acids. The CDR3: CASSSPTVGGEKLFF. The CDR3 DNA is TGTGCCAGCAGCTCTCCGACCGTGGGGGGTGAAAAACTGTTTTTT. Drawing the rest from reference TRBV7-9 and TRBJ1-4, the complete variable domain is DTGVSQNPRHKITKRGQNVTFRCDPISEHNRLYWYRQTLGQGPEFLTYFQNEAQLEKSRLLSDRFSAERPKGSFSTLEIQRTEQGDSAMYLCASSSPTVGGEKLFFGSGTQLSVL.

For this clone: The CDR3 does not end in the conserved phenylalanine or tryptophan, so this is likely a read error. It is unclear where the CDR3 begins or ends on the DNA, so no DNA is shown, and the CDR3 is as TCRdb lists it. This chain links TRBV2 with TRBJ1-2. The CDR3 length equals 11 residues, ends included. Germline values: CDR1 SNHLY, CDR2 FYNNEI. The CDR3 here is CASSELSRLIL.

The chain recombines TRBV9 with TRBJ1-2, with 10 bases identical to TRBD1. This CDR3 contains 17 residues. Germline V CDR1 and CDR2: SGDLS, YYNGEE. J was trimmed by 3 bases and V by 4 bases; bases with no gene match: 12. This CDR3 is CASSPSSGTGAHYGYTF. DNA of the CDR3: TGTGCCAGCAGCCCGTCCTCCGGGACAGGGGCACACTATGGCTACACCTTC.

The gene calls are TRBV19 and TRBJ2-1, with 9 bases aligning to TRBD2. Germline V gives CDR1 LNHDA, CDR2 SQIVND (reference sequence). J gave up 8 bases and V 7 bases, and 30 bases lay outside the gene matches. CDR3 size: 21 residues. The CDR3 nucleotides are TGTGCCAGTACCGATCACGCCAGGGGCGGGAGGGCCTCCCCGGGCGGCTATGAGCAGTTCTTC. Translating gives CASTDHARGGRASPGGYEQFF.

The chain has TRBV9 and TRBJ2-1; a possible D gene is TRBD2 (5 bases). V shed 3 bases and J shed 8 bases, with 9 bases lying between them. Germline loops: CDR1 SGDLS, CDR2 YYNGEE. This CDR3 region has 12 residues. The CDR3 nucleotides read TGTGCCAGCAGCGCCCCGGGGTATGAGCAGTTCTTC. Residues: CASSAPGYEQFF.

V gene TRBV7-9 combines with J gene TRBJ2-2; 8 nucleotides line up with TRBD2. Germline lookup yields CDR1 SEHNR and CDR2 FQNEAQ (reference sequence). The junction had 9 bases not matched to a gene; V was cut back by 5 bases and J by 4 bases. The CDR3 consists of 16 residues. CDR3 bases: TGTGCCAGCAGCCAATCCGGGGGGGCAGCCACCGGGGAGCTGTTTTTT. This translates into CASSQSGGAATGELFF.

J is TRBJ1-1 and V is TRBV19; 8 bases fit TRBD1. Trimming took 4 bases from V and 0 from J; bases not matched to a gene: 4. The CDR3 runs 15 residues. Germline V gene lookup returns CDR1 LNHDA and CDR2 SQIVND (reference sequence). CDR3 coding DNA: TGTGCCAGTAGTACCCCGGGACAGGTGAACACTGAAGCTTTCTTT. It is translated as CASSTPGQVNTEAFF.

CDR3 region: CASSDRLAGIYNEQFF. The CDR3, as DNA: TGTGCCAGCAGTGACCGACTAGCGGGAATCTACAATGAGCAGTTCTTC. The V gene is TRBV25-1, the J gene TRBJ2-1; 11 nucleotides align to TRBD2. Trimming took 3 bases from V and 3 from J; bases not matched to a gene: 4. The germline CDR1 and CDR2 sequences are MGHDK and SYGVNS. CDR3 length equals 16 residues.

The gene calls are TRBV19 and TRBJ2-7; 9 nucleotides align to TRBD1. V trimming: 5 bases; J trimming: 2 bases; junction bases outside the gene matches: 4. The CDR3 is made up of 14 amino acids. The germline gives CDR1 LNHDA, CDR2 SQIVND (reference sequence). CDR3 amino acids: CASSAGQGPYEQYF. The CDR3 bases are TGTGCCAGTAGTGCGGGACAGGGACCCTACGAGCAGTACTTC. The full variable domain, its missing parts supplied by reference TRBV19 and TRBJ2-7, is DGGITQSPKYLFRKEGQNVTLSCEQNLNHDAMYWYRQDPGQGLRLIYYSQIVNDFQKGDIAEGYSVSREKKESFPLTVTSAQKNPTAFYLCASSAGQGPYEQYFGPGTRLTVT.

CDR3 amino acids: CAISELQIGDTIYF. CDR3 DNA sequence: TGTGCCATCAGTGAGTTACAGATCGGCGACACCATATATTTT. The J gene is TRBJ1-3, the V gene TRBV10-3, with no clear D. Germline V gene data show CDR1 as ENHRY and CDR2 as SYGVKD. The CDR3 covers 14 residues. With 1 base removed from V and 8 bases from J, the gap between germline ends came to 12 bases.

The chain recombines TRBV2 with TRBJ1-2; a possible D gene is TRBD1 (6 bases). The germline gives CDR1 SNHLY, CDR2 FYNNEI. V was clipped by 7 bases and J by 6 bases, with 18 bases between them. This CDR3 comprises 14 residues. The DNA of the CDR3 is TGTGCCAGCATTCTGTTAGGGGGGGCGAATGGCTACACCTTC. As protein: CASILLGGANGYTF.

The V and J genes are TRBV19 and TRBJ2-3; 12 bases map to TRBD2. Germline V gene lookup returns CDR1 LNHDA and CDR2 SQIVND (reference sequence). The CDR3 is 17 residues long. Trimming cost V 4 bases and J 4 bases; bases outside gene matches: 9. CDR3 coding DNA: TGTGCCAGTAGTACCCGGACTAGCGGGATTTTCGCAGATACGCAGTATTTT. It encodes CASSTRTSGIFADTQYF.

CDR3 nucleotide sequence: TGCAGCGTTGAAGATCTCGGGCAGGGGGGTGAAAAACTGTTTTTT. It specifies CSVEDLGQGGEKLFF. The rearrangement uses TRBV29-1 and TRBJ1-4, with 7 bases fitting TRBD1. The CDR3 has 15 residues. CDR1 SQVTM and CDR2 ANQGSEA come from the germline V gene. Trimming took 0 bases from V and 7 from J; bases not matched to a gene: 8.

The V call is TRBV7-8, the J call TRBJ1-1, with 8 bases identical to TRBD1. The V gene's germline CDR1 is SGHVS and CDR2 FQNEAQ. V lost 6 bases to trimming and J lost 0 bases; unmatched junction nucleotides: 3. CDR3 size: 14 residues. The CDR3 nucleotides are TGTGCCAGCAGGACAGGGGCGATGAACACTGAAGCTTTCTTT. It encodes CASRTGAMNTEAFF.

This chain uses TRBV9 with TRBJ1-2; 9 nucleotides line up with TRBD1. Germline CDR1 SGDLS, CDR2 YYNGEE. The CDR3 is made up of 17 amino acids. After removal of 3 bases from V and 5 bases from J, the junction contained 14 bases not matched to a gene. CDR3 nucleotide sequence: TGTGCCAGCAGCGCGGGCTCCGGGACAGGGCTGGGGTATGGCTACACCTTC. Residues: CASSAGSGTGLGYGYTF.

The rearrangement links TRBV7-8 to TRBJ2-3; a possible D gene is TRBD1 (5 bases). This CDR3 region has 14 residues. CDR1 SGHVS and CDR2 FQNEAQ come from the germline V gene. V dropped 0 bases and J dropped 2 bases, with 6 bases sitting between them. CDR3 protein: CASSLAGLTDTQYF. In DNA, the CDR3 is TGTGCCAGCAGCTTAGCGGGGCTCACAGATACGCAGTATTTT.